A single sample gave rise to the 29 T cell receptor beta chains below, sequenced in a study of blood T cell repertoires in COVID-19. TCRdb's table, derived via immunoSEQ multiplex PCR, lists solely in-frame clones and lacks some. This sample has 100,000 to 150,000 clones; approximately 80% occur once, and the top ten carry approximately 2%. The sequencing sample was made of peripheral blood. All receptors derive from a man between 65 and 85 years old with acute or convalescent COVID-19.

J is TRBJ2-1 and V is TRBV24-1, with 7 bases lining up with TRBD2. In germline, CDR1 is KGHDR, CDR2 SFDVKD. J gave up 1 base and V 9 bases, and 17 bases lay outside the gene matches. The CDR3 loop spans 18 amino acids. The CDR3 region is CATSGKGTTSPSYNEQFF. For the CDR3, the DNA is TGTGCCACCTCGGGGAAGGGGACGACTAGCCCGTCCTACAATGAGCAGTTCTTC.

This chain links TRBV9 with TRBJ2-5, with D possibly TRBD1 on 6 matching bases. Germline V gene sequence: CDR1 SGDLS, CDR2 YYNGEE. V lost 1 base to trimming and J lost 3 bases, with 13 bases between them. CDR3 length equals 15 residues. The CDR3 DNA follows: TGTGCCAGCAGCGTACAGGGGTATGTCAAAGAGACCCAGTACTTC. This codes for CASSVQGYVKETQYF.

The V gene is TRBV27, the J gene TRBJ2-3, with 8 positions matching TRBD2. Losses at the gene ends were 5 bases for V and 4 bases for J; bases not matched to a gene: 8. The CDR3 extends over 15 amino acids. Germline V gene data show CDR1 as MNHEY and CDR2 as SMNVEV (reference sequence). The CDR3 reads CASSPLAGGPDTQYF. CDR3 nucleotide sequence: TGTGCCAGCAGTCCTCTCGCGGGGGGCCCAGATACGCAGTATTTT.

The chain recombines TRBV7-2 with TRBJ1-1; D possibly corresponds to TRBD1 (5 bases). CDR1 and CDR2 (germline): SGHTA, FQGNSA. Trimming pared 0 bases from V and 3 bases from J, leaving 14 bases between. This CDR3 has 16 residues. The CDR3 DNA is TGTGCCAGCAGCTTAGCAGCTCGTCGGGGGGACACTGAAGCTTTCTTT. Residues: CASSLAARRGDTEAFF.

CDR3 nucleotides: TGTGCCAGCAGCCAAGATCACGGTTCCGTTTCCGTTCAGTTCTTC. Its translation: CASSQDHGSVSVQFF. The chain links TRBV3-1 (or the pseudogene TRBV3-2) to TRBJ2-1; D remains unclear. The germline V and J ends were trimmed by 0 bases and 13 bases, with 19 bases remaining between them. The CDR3 spans 15 residues. Germline CDR1 is LGHDT and CDR2 is YNNKEL (reference sequence).

The rearrangement links TRBV3-1 (or the pseudogene TRBV3-2) to TRBJ1-2; TRBD1 might be the D (5 bases). V was pared by 3 bases and J by 8 bases, with 10 bases between. The CDR3 consists of 12 residues. CDR1 and CDR2 from the germline V gene are LGHDT and YNNKEL (reference sequence). DNA of the CDR3: TGTGCCAGCAGCCAGCGACAGCGCGGCTACACCTTC. The encoded protein is CASSQRQRGYTF.

V usage is TRBV10-1 and J usage is TRBJ2-5; maybe TRBD1 (6 bases). V shed 4 bases and J shed 2 bases, with 11 bases lying between them. CDR3 length equals 14 residues. The V gene's germline CDR1 is WNHNN and CDR2 SYGVQD (reference sequence). The CDR3 sequence is CASSGEQGQETQYF. CDR3 nucleotides: TGCGCCAGCAGTGGAGAACAGGGACAAGAGACCCAGTACTTC.

The V gene is TRBV19, the J gene TRBJ1-3, with 7 bases aligning to TRBD1. The CDR3 spans 14 residues. The V segment lost 7 bases and the J segment 0 bases; nucleotides outside the gene matches: 3. The germline CDR1 and CDR2 sequences are LNHDA and SQIVND (reference sequence). Written as DNA, the CDR3 is TGTGCCAGTACAGGGGGGAGCTCTGGAAACACCATATATTTT. It translates to CASTGGSSGNTIYF. The full variable domain, rest sourced from reference TRBV19 and TRBJ1-3, is DGGITQSPKYLFRKEGQNVTLSCEQNLNHDAMYWYRQDPGQGLRLIYYSQIVNDFQKGDIAEGYSVSREKKESFPLTVTSAQKNPTAFYLCASTGGSSGNTIYFGEGSWLTVV.

J is TRBJ1-1 and V is TRBV7-8, with D uncertain. Germline V lookup: CDR1 SGHVS, CDR2 FQNEAQ. This CDR3 contains 13 residues. V lost 9 bases to trimming and J lost 0 bases, with 11 bases between them. As DNA, the CDR3 is TGTGCCAGTCTCCGGTCTATGAACACTGAAGCTTTCTTT. As protein: CASLRSMNTEAFF.

Only one count was recorded for this clone. V gene TRBV18 combines with J gene TRBJ2-2, with D unresolved. Deletions cut 2 bases from V and 7 bases from J, with 5 bases between. Germline CDR1 and CDR2: KGHSH and LQKENI. CDR3 size: 12 residues. CDR3 nucleotides: TGTGCCAGCTCACCAGTAGACGGGGAGCTGTTTTTT. Its translation is CASSPVDGELFF. Full variable domain (missing parts from reference TRBV18 and TRBJ2-2): NAGVMQNPRHLVRRRGQEARLRCSPMKGHSHVYWYRQLPEEGLKFMVYLQKENIIDESGMPKERFSAEFPKEGPSILRIQQVVRGDSAAYFCASSPVDGELFFGEGSRLTVL.

This clone has only a few counts. The chain joins TRBV21-1 to TRBJ1-5; the table's D call, TRBD1, has no DNA check behind it. TRBV21-1 is assigned pseudogene status. The CDR3 sequence is 13 residues long. CDR3 sequence (DNA): TGTGCCAGCAGCCACCCCAGGAATCAGCCCCAGCATTTT. This sequence encodes CASSHPRNQPQHF.

The rearrangement uses TRBV6-1 and TRBJ1-1; tentatively, D is TRBD1 (5 bases). Per germline, CDR1 MNHNS and CDR2 SASEGT. The CDR3 covers 14 residues. V was shortened by 7 bases and J by 4 bases, with 16 bases between the two germline ends. The CDR3 DNA reads TGTGCCAGCACTACTGCCGGGGGGGGCACTGAAGCTTTCTTT. This gives the protein CASTTAGGGTEAFF.

This chain uses TRBV7-2 with TRBJ2-3, with TRBD2 identical over 7 bases. The germline CDR1 and CDR2 sequences are SGHTA and FQGNSA. V lost 0 bases to trimming and J lost 3 bases; unmatched junction nucleotides: 0. The CDR3 has 14 residues. Here the CDR3 DNA reads TGTGCCAGCAGCTTAGCGGGGGGGACAGATACGCAGTATTTT. Amino acids: CASSLAGGTDTQYF.

The chain combines TRBV5-1 with TRBJ2-5; 7 bases are shared with TRBD1. From germline, CDR1 is SGHRS and CDR2 YFSETQ. The CDR3 extends over 11 amino acids. V lost 4 bases to trimming and J lost 12 bases; unmatched junction nucleotides: 6. The CDR3: CASSVGQVEYF. In DNA, the CDR3 is TGCGCCAGCAGCGTCGGACAGGTGGAGTACTTC.

The gene calls are TRBV2 and TRBJ1-5, with D perhaps matching TRBD1 (6 bases). Germline assignment: CDR1 SNHLY and CDR2 FYNNEI. This CDR3 spans 15 amino acids. V was shortened by 3 bases and J by 0 bases, with 9 bases between the two germline ends. The CDR3 loop is CASSEDSYSNQPQHF. CDR3 bases: TGTGCCAGCAGTGAGGACAGCTATAGCAATCAGCCCCAGCATTTT.

This clone was seen more than once but under ten times. V gene TRBV18 combines with J gene TRBJ1-5, with TRBD1 matching over 9 bases. The junction had 2 bases not matched to a gene; V was cut back by 4 bases and J by 4 bases. The CDR3 is 14 residues long. The germline gives CDR1 KGHSH, CDR2 LQKENI. The CDR3 DNA reads TGTGCCAGCTCACTTGGGACAGGGAATCAGCCCCAGCATTTT. Translating gives CASSLGTGNQPQHF.

As concerns this clone: Compared with germline, one end of the junction differs, possibly owing to a read error. The V call is TRBV11-3, the J call TRBJ1-3, with D hard to call. CDR1 and CDR2 from the germline V gene are SGHNT and YENEEA. The CDR3 covers 13 residues. The CDR3 nucleotides read TGTGCCAGCAGCTTAGATCGTGAGACAACATTATTCTTT. Its protein product is CASSLDRETTLFF.

The rearrangement links TRBV18 to TRBJ2-5, with D hard to call. CDR1 is KGHSH and CDR2 is LQKENI in the germline V gene. CDR3 size: 12 residues. The ends were cut back, 3 bases at V and 1 base at J, with 3 bases in the middle. The CDR3, as DNA: TGTGCCAGCTCACCCCGCCAAGAGACCCAGTACTTC. Translated: CASSPRQETQYF.

This clone was recorded a few times. This sequence joins TRBV5-1 and TRBJ2-1; D call uncertain. Germline V CDR1 and CDR2: SGHRS, YFSETQ. The CDR3 is 15 residues long. V lost 1 base to trimming and J lost 0 bases, with 8 bases between them. CDR3 bases: TGCGCCAGCAGCTTGCTGGGCGACTCCTACAATGAGCAGTTCTTC. Encoded protein: CASSLLGDSYNEQFF.

The V call is TRBV6-5, the J call TRBJ1-5; no firm D call. The CDR3 extends over 15 amino acids. V lost 5 bases, J lost 1 base, and 12 bases lay in between. The V gene's germline CDR1 is MNHEY and CDR2 SVGAGI. The CDR3 bases are TGTGCCAGCAGTACCCAGGCCGCAAGCAATCAGCCCCAGCATTTT. Encoded protein: CASSTQAASNQPQHF.

The V call is TRBV29-1, the J call TRBJ1-2, with 7 bases that match TRBD1. Germline CDR1 SQVTM, CDR2 ANQGSEA. The V gene end was trimmed by 8 bases and the J gene end by 0 bases; junction bases not matched to a gene: 6. CDR3 length: 13 amino acids. CDR3 residues: CSSQTGTNYGYTF. DNA of the CDR3: TGCAGCTCACAGACAGGGACTAACTATGGCTACACCTTC.

This clone was picked up a small number of times. V gene TRBV19 combines with J gene TRBJ1-1; D is undetermined. Germline-derived CDR1 and CDR2 are LNHDA and SQIVND (reference sequence). This CDR3 spans 14 amino acids. Trimming pared 0 bases from V and 1 base from J, leaving 6 bases between. The CDR3 nucleotides read TGTGCCAGTAGTATAGACCAAAAGAACACTGAAGCTTTCTTT. Translated, it gives CASSIDQKNTEAFF.

The gene calls are TRBV4-1 and TRBJ2-2; 14 bases align to TRBD2. Germline CDR1 reads MGHRA; CDR2 reads YSYEKL. The J segment lost 7 bases and the V segment lost 6 bases, leaving 10 bases of the junction unmatched. CDR3 length: 17 residues. CDR3 region: CASRGLAGEYRDGELFF. The DNA of the CDR3 is TGCGCCAGCAGGGGACTAGCGGGGGAATATCGAGACGGGGAGCTGTTTTTT.

The chain employs TRBV19 and TRBJ2-5; D unresolved. CDR3 size: 13 residues. Germline assignment: CDR1 LNHDA and CDR2 SQIVND (reference sequence). V lost 5 bases and J 5 bases, leaving 12 bases between the germline ends. The chain's CDR3 is CASSGQDGETQYF. CDR3 sequence (DNA): TGTGCCAGTAGTGGGCAGGATGGGGAGACCCAGTACTTC.

In DNA, the CDR3 is TGTGCCAGCAGTCCAGGGAACTATGGCTACACCTTC. It encodes CASSPGNYGYTF. The genes are TRBV6-5 and TRBJ1-2, with a possible D match to TRBD1 (5 bases). CDR3 length equals 12 residues. CDR1 is MNHEY, CDR2 SVGAGI, per germline. V was cut by 5 bases and J by 2 bases, with 6 bases left in between.

The rearrangement joins TRBV6-5 to TRBJ1-1, with D tentatively TRBD1 (5 bases). The CDR3 spans 15 residues. The germline CDR1 and CDR2 sequences are MNHEY and SVGAGI. Trimming removed 6 bases at V and 2 bases at J, with 16 bases between. The CDR3 loop reads CASSSLGLLNTEAFF. The CDR3 DNA follows: TGTGCCAGCAGCTCCCTGGGACTCCTCAACACTGAAGCTTTCTTT.

The chain employs TRBV2 and TRBJ1-4; a weak D match, TRBD1 (5 bases). CDR1 and CDR2 from the germline V gene are SNHLY and FYNNEI. The length of the CDR3 is 14 residues. Trimming removed 10 bases at V and 5 bases at J, with 17 bases between. The CDR3, as DNA: TGTGCCATCAACTCGGACATTGAGAATGAAAAACTGTTTTTT. Protein product: CAINSDIENEKLFF.

The chain links TRBV2 to TRBJ2-7; 8 bases match TRBD2. The V segment lost 6 bases and the J segment 0 bases; nucleotides outside the gene matches: 7. The CDR3 has 15 amino acids. CDR1 is SNHLY, CDR2 FYNNEI, per germline. CDR3 DNA sequence: TGTGCCAGCAGCGTCGAGCGGGGGCTCTCCTACGAGCAGTACTTC. Protein sequence: CASSVERGLSYEQYF. Full variable domain (missing parts from reference TRBV2 and TRBJ2-7): EPEVTQTPSHQVTQMGQEVILRCVPISNHLYFYWYRQILGQKVEFLVSFYNNEISEKSEIFDDQFSVERPDGSNFTLKIRSTKLEDSAMYFCASSVERGLSYEQYFGPGTRLTVT.

The chain couples TRBV15 to TRBJ1-1, with 10 bases that match TRBD1. The ends lost 4 bases at V and 1 base at J; junction bases unmatched: 6. The germline CDR1 and CDR2 sequences are LNHNV and YYDKDF (reference sequence). The CDR3 covers 16 residues. The CDR3 loop is CATSIGRDRGNTEAFF. The CDR3 nucleotides read TGTGCCACCAGCATCGGTAGGGACAGGGGGAACACTGAAGCTTTCTTT. The full variable domain, in which reference TRBV15 and TRBJ1-1 provide the parts outside the CDR3, is DAMVIQNPRYQVTQFGKPVTLSCSQTLNHNVMYWYQQKSSQAPKLLFHYYDKDFNNEADTPDNFQSRRPNTSFCFLDIRSPGLGDTAMYLCATSIGRDRGNTEAFFGQGTRLTVV.